What follows are 2 T cell receptor beta chains derived from one specimen sequenced in a study of T cells in women clearing cervical HPV infection. The repertoire was sequenced with immunoSEQ multiplex PCR; TCRdb's copy has only in-frame clones and lacks some. The sample includes roughly 20,000 clones. What was sequenced was blood buffy coat. The receptors here all came from a woman between 18 and 70 years old with a cervical HPV16 infection that either progressed to CIN3+ or cleared (not recorded which).

In regard to this clone: The CDR3 end lies 3 residues beyond the end of the read and is filled in from the germline J gene. The chain is built from TRBV15 and TRBJ1-2, with D possibly being TRBD1 (5 bases). From germline, CDR1 is LNHNV and CDR2 YYDKDF (reference sequence). The CDR3 runs to 14 residues. Trimming removed 9 bases from V and 2 bases from J, with 16 bases in between. The covered CDR3 bases are TGTGCCACAAGACGCGGGGGAGGGAACTATGGC. Its protein is CATRRGGGNYG. In full, the CDR3 reads CATRRGGGNYGYTF.

A word on this clone: The CDR3 end is not reached by the read, which stops 3 residues before it; the germline J gene fills it in. This chain joins TRBV7-9 and TRBJ1-2, with D possibly TRBD1 on 6 matching bases. V was cut by 7 bases and J by 1 base, with 10 bases left in between. Germline loops: CDR1 SEHNR, CDR2 FQNEAQ (reference sequence). The CDR3 totals 13 residues. The sequenced part of the CDR3 DNA is TGTGCCAGCACCCCGGACAGTAACTATGGC. Translation gives CASTPDSNYG. The whole CDR3 is CASTPDSNYGYTF.